The entry below gives a single T cell receptor beta chain sequence along with its context. As yet, its antigen is unknown. This specimen belongs to a study of CD8 T cells in ankylosing spondylitis. Study-wide points: There was a TCR beta motif, made of fewer than 10 highly homologous variants, that appeared characteristic of ankylosing spondylitis blood.

Quantitative 5'-RACE was performed with molecular barcodes, and it yielded the TCR beta libraries. TCRdb reprocessed the 5' RACE reads via MiXCR and lists one record per CDR3 protein. The data contain about 260,000 distinct CDR3 sequences, 20% to 30% of them seen just once; the ten biggest clones take up more than 0.6%. The receptor was derived from a male donor with ankylosing spondylitis or in good health (not recorded which). Sequencing was done on a sample of blood, either unsorted or a sorted T cell fraction (not recorded which).

The CDR3 DNA reads as TGCAGCGTTGAAGATCAGGGACCCGGCGGGCAGTACTTC. Its translation: CSVEDQGPGGQYF. The gene calls are TRBV29-1 and TRBJ2-7; D could derive from TRBD1 or TRBD2 (5 bases each). With 0 bases removed from V and 9 bases from J, the gap between germline ends came to 15 bases. The CDR3 has 13 residues. The germline V gene has CDR1 SQVTM and CDR2 ANQGSEA.